This TCR beta chain derives from a study of shared clonotypes between healthy human individuals. About the research overall: Aged between 18 and 49, the donors were a couple of women and a few men.

V dropped 0 bases and J dropped 1; count of bases not matched to a gene: 2. This CDR3 is built from 15 residues. Germline CDR1 is MNHEY and CDR2 is SVGAGI. Sequenced by immunoSEQ multiplex PCR; TCRdb stores in-frame clones only, minus some. The sample has millions of clones, 85% to 95% seen once. Details on this clone: Its specificity is not known.

Notes on the study in general: Clonotype sharing levels among donors were expected to vary with sequencing depth. Around 4.9% of naive CD4 clonotypes were shared across a few donors. Non-shared clonotypes showed lower generation probabilities than clonotypes common to all four donors.

The receptor comes from a man aged 18-30 years in good health. Some clones in this sample may be carry-over from other donors' samples. The chain joins TRBV6-5 to TRBJ1-1; 7 nucleotides line up with TRBD1. Material: naive CD4+ T cells from PBMCs. Subset defined: CD45RA+ positively selected. In nucleotides, the CDR3 is TGTGCCAGCAGTTACTCAGCAGGGGGGAACACTGAAGCTTTCTTT. Residues: CASSYSAGGNTEAFF.